Below, one TCR beta chain is given with its context. What it recognizes is unknown. The sample belongs to a study of early T cells in non-severe SARS-CoV-2 infection. Study context: The authors sequenced bulk RNA from unsorted whole blood, leaving chains unpaired.

Regarding the study as a whole: Anti-spike CD8 responses were favored by VDJdb matching, which missed private and CD4 specificities.

Germline assignment: CDR1 SGHTA and CDR2 FQGTGA. After removal of 5 bases from V and 4 bases from J, the junction contained 8 bases not matched to a gene. The CDR3 has 15 amino acids. Individually, cDNA molecules had unique molecular identifiers attached to them. TCRdb re-called the 5' RACE reads through MiXCR, storing one row per CDR3 protein. The sample includes tens of thousands of distinct CDR3 sequences, about 14% of them seen just once. The input for sequencing was whole blood, taken at baseline. The clonotype originates from an adult who was a healthcare worker with PCR-confirmed SARS-CoV-2 infection or an uninfected control (not recorded which). V usage is TRBV7-3 and J usage is TRBJ2-5, with 9 bases identical to TRBD2. For the CDR3, the DNA is TGTGCCAGCAGCCCCTCCCCTAGCGGGATAGAGACCCAGTACTTC. This sequence encodes CASSPSPSGIETQYF.